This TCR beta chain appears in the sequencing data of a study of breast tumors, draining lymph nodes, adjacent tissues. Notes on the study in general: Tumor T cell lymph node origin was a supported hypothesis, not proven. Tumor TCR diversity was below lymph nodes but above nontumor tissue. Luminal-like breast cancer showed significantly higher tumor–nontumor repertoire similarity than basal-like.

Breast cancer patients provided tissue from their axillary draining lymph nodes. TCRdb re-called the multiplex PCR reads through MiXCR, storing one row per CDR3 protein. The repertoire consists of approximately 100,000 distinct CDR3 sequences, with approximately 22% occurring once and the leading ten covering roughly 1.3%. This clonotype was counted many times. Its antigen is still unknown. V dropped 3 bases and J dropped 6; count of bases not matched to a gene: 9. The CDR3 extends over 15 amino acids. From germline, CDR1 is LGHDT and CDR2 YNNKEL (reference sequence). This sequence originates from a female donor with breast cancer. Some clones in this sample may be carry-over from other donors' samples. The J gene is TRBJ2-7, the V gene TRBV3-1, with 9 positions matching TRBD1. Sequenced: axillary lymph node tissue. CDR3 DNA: TGTGCCAGCAGCCATCGTCCCGGGACAGGGAGCGAGCAGTACTTC. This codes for CASSHRPGTGSEQYF.